This T cell receptor beta chain was found in a study of shared clonotypes between healthy human individuals. Whole-study findings and limits: The rarefaction results pointed to incomplete sorted-subset sequencing despite large depth.

TCRdb's table, derived via immunoSEQ multiplex PCR, lists solely in-frame clones and lacks some. The sample carries 2,500,000 or so clones, 90% to 95% recorded once. V shed 0 bases and J shed 3 bases, with 10 bases lying between them. This CDR3 is built from 16 residues. Germline CDR1 is SGHRS and CDR2 is YFSETQ. A remark on this clone: Its cognate antigen is unknown.

This clonotype was obtained from a man between 18 and 35 years old in good health. Some clones in this sample may be carry-over from other donors' samples. The sequenced material came from naive CD4+ T cells from PBMCs. The subset is: CD45RA+ positively selected. This chain connects TRBV5-1 to TRBJ2-6; no clear D. This CDR3 is CASSLDRARGANVLTF. CDR3 DNA: TGCGCCAGCAGCTTGGACCGGGCCCGTGGGGCCAACGTCCTGACTTTC.